The rows below give T cell receptor beta chains drawn from one sample of a study of cytomegalovirus exposure and HLA in healthy donors. Assay: immunoSEQ multiplex PCR; the TCRdb copy retains only in-frame clones and omits some. The sample carries under 200,000 clones, 65% to 90% recorded once. Sequences were obtained from PBMCs. The receptors here all came from a man between 35 and 55 years old in good health and CMV-seropositive. CDR3s include the opening cysteine and the closing phenylalanine or tryptophan. D genes are given only for firm matches. Where a row states a size, it is once, few, many or the class of an expanded clone; other rows omit it.

DNA: TGTGCCAGTAGTATAGGACTAGCGGGGGACTACGAGCAGTACTTC
CDR3: CASSIGLAGDYEQYF
D: TRBD2
V: TRBV19
J: TRBJ2-7
size: .

DNA: TGTGCCTCGGGAGGGTTGCAGGAGACCCAGTACTTC
CDR3: CASGGLQETQYF
D: TRBD2
V: TRBV18
J: TRBJ2-5
size: .

DNA: TGCGCCAGCAGCCAAGGGTCCCTTCTAAACACCGGGGAGCTGTTTTTT
CDR3: CASSQGSLLNTGELFF
D: .
V: TRBV4-1
J: TRBJ2-2
size: .

DNA: TGTGCCAGCAGTGTACAGGGTGTTAACTACGAGCAGTACTTC
CDR3: CASSVQGVNYEQYF
D: .
V: TRBV2
J: TRBJ2-7
size: .

DNA: TGTGCCAGCAGCTTGGGTTCAGGGCTGAACACAGATACGCAGTATTTT
CDR3: CASSLGSGLNTDTQYF
D: .
V: TRBV5-4
J: TRBJ2-3
size: .

DNA: TGCGCCAGCAGCTTGGGGGCCCAAGAGACCCAGTACTTC
CDR3: CASSLGAQETQYF
D: .
V: TRBV5-1
J: TRBJ2-5
size: .

DNA: TGTGCCAGCAGTTACCAGGGGGTCAACACTGAAGCTTTCTTT
CDR3: CASSYQGVNTEAFF
D: TRBD1
V: TRBV6-6
J: TRBJ1-1
size: .

DNA: TGTGCCTACGTACAGGGGGATAATGAAAAACTGTTTTTT
CDR3: CAYVQGDNEKLFF
D: TRBD1
V: TRBV30
J: TRBJ1-4
size: .

DNA: TGTGCCAGCCTGGGACAAAACTATGGCTACACCTTC
CDR3: CASLGQNYGYTF
D: .
V: TRBV28
J: TRBJ1-2
size: .

DNA: TGTGCCAGCAAGAGGGCTTTAGAAGGCTACACCTTC
CDR3: CASKRALEGYTF
D: .
V: TRBV6-5
J: TRBJ1-2
size: .

DNA: TGCGCCAGCAGCTTCAGTGGCAGTGAAGAAAAACTGTTTTTT
CDR3: CASSFSGSEEKLFF
D: .
V: TRBV5-1
J: TRBJ1-4
size: .

DNA: TGTTCCAGCCAGGATTCACCCCTCCACTTT
CDR3: CSSQDSPLHF
D: .
V: TRBV7-9
J: TRBJ1-6
size: .

DNA: TGTGCCAGCAGTTTATCAGCAGGGGGGAACTATGGCTACACCTTC
CDR3: CASSLSAGGNYGYTF
D: TRBD1
V: TRBV27
J: TRBJ1-2
size: .

DNA: TGCGCCAGCAGTGTAACAGGGGCAGATGGCTATGGCTACACCTTC
CDR3: CASSVTGADGYGYTF
D: TRBD1
V: TRBV5-1
J: TRBJ1-2
size: .

DNA: TGTGCCAGCAGCTCGACAGCTAGCACAGATACGCAGTATTTT
CDR3: CASSSTASTDTQYF
D: .
V: TRBV7-2
J: TRBJ2-3
size: .

DNA: TGTGCCAGCAGCTCCCAAGAGCGGGGGGACTATTACGAGCAGTACTTC
CDR3: CASSSQERGDYYEQYF
D: TRBD2
V: TRBV7-6
J: TRBJ2-7
size: .

DNA: TGTGCCAGCAGCCCCGGGACAACGGCCCGGGAGACCCAGTACTTC
CDR3: CASSPGTTARETQYF
D: .
V: TRBV5-4
J: TRBJ2-5
size: .

DNA: TGTGCCATCAGTGGAACAGGGGGTAACGACTATGGCTACACCTTC
CDR3: CAISGTGGNDYGYTF
D: TRBD1
V: TRBV10-3
J: TRBJ1-2
size: .

DNA: TGTGCCAGCAGCTTATTGGGGGGATACTATGGCTACACCTTC
CDR3: CASSLLGGYYGYTF
D: .
V: TRBV13
J: TRBJ1-2
size: .

DNA: TGTGCCAGCAGCCGGGGGGCCCCGGATAATTCACCCCTCCACTTT
CDR3: CASSRGAPDNSPLHF
D: .
V: TRBV7-3
J: TRBJ1-6
size: .

DNA: TGTGCCAGCTCACCAGGAGGACAGGGCACTGAAGCTTTCTTT
CDR3: CASSPGGQGTEAFF
D: TRBD1
V: TRBV18
J: TRBJ1-1
size: .

DNA: TGCGCCAGCAGCTTGGCGGCCCGGGACAGGAGTAATTCACCCCTCCACTTT
CDR3: CASSLAARDRSNSPLHF
D: TRBD1
V: TRBV5-1
J: TRBJ1-6
size: .

DNA: TGTGCCAGCAGTGAATGGGGGCCCCTCCGACGATCTGACAATCAGCCCCAGCATTTT
CDR3: CASSEWGPLRRSDNQPQHF
D: .
V: TRBV2
J: TRBJ1-5
size: .

DNA: TGCGCCAGCAGCCGGACAGCTGGGGCCAACGTCCTGACTTTC
CDR3: CASSRTAGANVLTF
D: .
V: TRBV5-1
J: TRBJ2-6
size: .

DNA: TGCGCCAGCAGCCAAGTTATAGCGGGGGGGCGGGGTACGCAGTATTTT
CDR3: CASSQVIAGGRGTQYF
D: TRBD2
V: TRBV4-3
J: TRBJ2-3
size: .

DNA: TGTGCCAGCAGCTTTCTCTTATCTGACCGGGGTAGGGGAAACACCATATATTTT
CDR3: CASSFLLSDRGRGNTIYF
D: .
V: TRBV7-2
J: TRBJ1-3
size: .

DNA: TGTGCCAGCAGCCCCCCAGGGTTCAAAGAGACCCAGTACTTC
CDR3: CASSPPGFKETQYF
D: .
V: TRBV7-9
J: TRBJ2-5
size: few

DNA: TGTGCCAGCAGCTTTTCGACAGGCACCAACTATGGCTACACCTTC
CDR3: CASSFSTGTNYGYTF
D: .
V: TRBV5-6
J: TRBJ1-2
size: .

DNA: TGTGCCAGCAGCCAAGACCTGGGACAGGGAAACGAGCAGTACTTC
CDR3: CASSQDLGQGNEQYF
D: TRBD1
V: TRBV4-2
J: TRBJ2-7
size: .

DNA: TGTGCCAGCAGGCAGACAGGGGACCGTCAGCCCCAGCATTTT
CDR3: CASRQTGDRQPQHF
D: TRBD1
V: TRBV25-1
J: TRBJ1-5
size: few

DNA: TGTGCCAGCAGCCGCCGGACAGGGAACACTGAAGCTTTCTTT
CDR3: CASSRRTGNTEAFF
D: TRBD1
V: TRBV11-2
J: TRBJ1-1
size: .

DNA: TGTGCCAGCAGCCCTAATACACGTCGGGGTAGGGACATTCAGTACTTC
CDR3: CASSPNTRRGRDIQYF
D: .
V: TRBV7-8
J: TRBJ2-4
size: once

DNA: TGCGCCAGCAGCTTGGGACAGGGTGGCTTCCATGGCTACACCTTC
CDR3: CASSLGQGGFHGYTF
D: TRBD1
V: TRBV5-1
J: TRBJ1-2
size: .

DNA: TGTGCCAGCAGCGTAGGAACCGGGACAGGGGACTACGAGCAGTACTTC
CDR3: CASSVGTGTGDYEQYF
D: TRBD1
V: TRBV9
J: TRBJ2-7
size: .

DNA: TGTGCCTGGAGTACAGGACAGGGTTTATACTTC
CDR3: CAWSTGQGLYF
D: TRBD1
V: TRBV30
J: TRBJ2-7
size: .

DNA: TGTGCCAGTACCAGCTCCCTAGGACAGATTAACAATGAGCAGTTCTTC
CDR3: CASTSSLGQINNEQFF
D: .
V: TRBV19
J: TRBJ2-1
size: .

DNA: TGTGCCAGCAGTCTGACAGCCGTCTCACCACCTAGCTCCTATAATTCACCCCTCCACTTT
CDR3: CASSLTAVSPPSSYNSPLHF
D: .
V: TRBV6-4
J: TRBJ1-6
size: .

DNA: TGTGCCAGCAGCGACCCGGGGGGTTTCCACGAGCAGTACTTC
CDR3: CASSDPGGFHEQYF
D: TRBD2
V: TRBV5-6
J: TRBJ2-7
size: .

DNA: TGTGCCACCAACAGGGGTAGTGGGAACACTGAAGCTTTCTTT
CDR3: CATNRGSGNTEAFF
D: TRBD1
V: TRBV5-4
J: TRBJ1-1
size: .

DNA: TGTGCCAGCAGCTGGGGACAGGGATTTCCGCCTTTCTTT
CDR3: CASSWGQGFPPFF
D: TRBD1
V: TRBV5-6
J: TRBJ1-1
size: .

DNA: TGTGCCAGCAGCTGGGTCCCGGGACAGGGGGCCGCGAACACCATATATTTT
CDR3: CASSWVPGQGAANTIYF
D: TRBD1
V: TRBV7-2
J: TRBJ1-3
size: .

DNA: TGTGCCTGGACAGGGGTCCCCACAGATACGCAGTATTTT
CDR3: CAWTGVPTDTQYF
D: .
V: TRBV30
J: TRBJ2-3
size: few

DNA: TGTGCCAGCAGTCCCCTCGGTAGCGGGTCGGGGTTCTTC
CDR3: CASSPLGSGSGFF
D: TRBD2
V: TRBV6-6
J: TRBJ2-1
size: .

DNA: TGTGCCAGCAGTGAATATAGGGTGGGAGGGCTAGCCAAAAACATTCAGTACTTC
CDR3: CASSEYRVGGLAKNIQYF
D: TRBD2
V: TRBV25-1
J: TRBJ2-4
size: .

DNA: TGTGCCAGCAGCTTAGGACTGGGAACAGGGGGGCAAGAGACCCAGTACTTC
CDR3: CASSLGLGTGGQETQYF
D: TRBD1
V: TRBV7-6
J: TRBJ2-5
size: .

DNA: TGTGCCAGCAGCCCCCCGGGAAGGGAATCCTACGAGCAGTACTTC
CDR3: CASSPPGRESYEQYF
D: .
V: TRBV7-3
J: TRBJ2-7
size: .